This T cell receptor (beta chain) was captured in a study of CD8+ T cells in alopecia areata. Study-wide results and caveats: Lesional scalp, notably in alopecia totalis/universalis, had clonality above that of normal scalp. In scalp and blood, many expanded lesional clones persisted during tofacitinib.

Extracted RNA was reverse transcribed into cDNA, the sequencing template. The table came from immunoSEQ multiplex PCR; TCRdb's copy has only in-frame clones and leaves some out. Of 180,000 or so clones in the sample, around half were seen once. Treatment given: oral pan-JAK inhibitor, 5-10 mg twice daily. The germline V and J ends were trimmed by 7 bases and 3 bases, with 12 bases remaining between them. Germline V lookup: CDR1 SQVTM, CDR2 ANQGSEA. The CDR3 runs 12 residues. Of note for this clone: Its antigen is as yet unknown.

The gene calls are TRBV29-1 and TRBJ1-1; tentatively, D is TRBD1 (5 bases). The receptor was isolated from a human donor with alopecia areata. The sample in question was CD8+ T cells sorted from blood, obtained at week 24, from a patient treated with tofacitinib. DNA of the CDR3: TGCAGCGGAATTCTAGGGGACACTGAAGCTTTCTTT. This gives the protein CSGILGDTEAFF.